Below are 25 T cell receptor beta chains sequenced from a single sample in a study of blood T cells in healthy people across ages. The authors ran a second PCR of about 6 to 11 cycles using a sample-barcoded 5' primer and a J-beta primer mix. TCRdb used MiXCR to reprocess the 5' RACE reads, holding one entry per CDR3 protein. The sample carries roughly 2 million distinct CDR3 sequences, about 50% recorded once. Specimen: blood. These receptors were taken from a middle-aged woman in good health.

The chain has TRBV28 and TRBJ2-7; 8 nucleotides align to TRBD1. The CDR3 has 14 amino acids. The J segment lost 3 bases and the V segment lost 6 bases, leaving 7 bases of the junction unmatched. CDR1 is MDHEN and CDR2 is SYDVKM in the germline V gene. The CDR3 is CASRLGQGLYEQYF. CDR3 DNA: TGTGCCAGCAGGCTTGGACAGGGCCTCTACGAGCAGTACTTC. The whole variable domain, filled in from reference TRBV28 and TRBJ2-7, reads DVKVTQSSRYLVKRTGEKVFLECVQDMDHENMFWYRQDPGLGLRLIYFSYDVKMKEKGDIPEGYSVSREKKERFSLILESASTNQTSMYLCASRLGQGLYEQYFGPGTRLTVT.

This clonotype was counted a few times. This rearrangement joins TRBV29-1 to TRBJ2-3; the D gene is possibly TRBD1 (5 bases). Germline V lookup: CDR1 SQVTM, CDR2 ANQGSEA. The length of the CDR3 is 12 residues. V shed 4 bases and J shed 3 bases, with 8 bases lying between them. The CDR3 DNA reads TGCAGCGTTGCCCAGGGAACAGATACGCAGTATTTT. Amino acids: CSVAQGTDTQYF.

CDR3 sequence (DNA): TGTGCCAGCAGTTTTGCGGGGGAGATTGAAAAACTGTTTTTT. This encodes CASSFAGEIEKLFF. The chain recombines TRBV28 with TRBJ1-4; TRBD1 might be the D (5 bases). The ends were cut back, 3 bases at V and 7 bases at J, with 12 bases in the middle. The CDR3 has 14 amino acids. The germline gives CDR1 MDHEN, CDR2 SYDVKM.

The genes are TRBV27 and TRBJ1-5; D not resolved. The CDR3 runs to 16 residues. V was cut by 1 base and J by 2 bases, with 12 bases left in between. Germline assignment: CDR1 MNHEY and CDR2 SMNVEV (reference sequence). CDR3 residues: CASSLLGRGRNQPQHF. The CDR3 DNA sequence: TGTGCCAGCAGTTTATTGGGGAGAGGTCGCAATCAGCCCCAGCATTTT.

CDR3 in DNA: TGTGCCAGCAGTTACTCGTCTGGGGCTAGAGGTGAGCAGTTCTTC. Protein sequence: CASSYSSGARGEQFF. The chain employs TRBV6-5 and TRBJ2-1; a weak D match, TRBD1 (5 bases). Trimming shortened V by 0 bases and J by 9 bases, and 15 bases separated the two germline ends. Germline CDR1 MNHEY, CDR2 SVGAGI. This CDR3 is 15 amino acids long.

Comment on this clonotype: Sequence at one end of the junction differs from germline and may be a read error. The genes are TRBV6-1 and TRBJ2-3, with TRBD2 matching 10 bases. Per germline, CDR1 MNHNS and CDR2 SASEGT. The CDR3 has 17 residues. CDR3 coding DNA: TGTGCCGGCAGTGAAGATCTAGCGGGGGATAATACAGATACGCAGTATTTT. Translated: CAGSEDLAGDNTDTQYF.

V is TRBV3-1 and J is TRBJ2-1, with 8 bases that match TRBD2. The J call is uncertain, as TRBJ2-7 better fits the DNA end. CDR1 is LGHDT and CDR2 is YNNKEL in the germline V gene (reference sequence). The CDR3 loop spans 17 amino acids. This CDR3 is CASSQTSGGSSYNEQYF. The CDR3 DNA is TGTGCCAGCAGCCAAACGTCGGGAGGGAGCTCCTACAATGAGCAGTACTTC.

V gene TRBV5-5 combines with J gene TRBJ2-3; a possible D gene is TRBD2 (6 bases). V lost 1 base and J lost 2, with 11 bases in between. Germline V CDR1 and CDR2: SGHKS, YYEKEE (reference sequence). This CDR3 region has 15 residues. Here the CDR3 DNA reads TGTGCCAGCAGCTTGCTCGGGGGATACACAGATACGCAGTATTTT. Protein: CASSLLGGYTDTQYF.

The CDR3 nucleotides are TGTGCCAGCAGCTTCCGGGACAGGCAGGGAAGCTCCTACAATGAGCAGTTCTTC. Translation gives CASSFRDRQGSSYNEQFF. This rearrangement joins TRBV7-2 to TRBJ2-1; 8 nucleotides match TRBD1. This CDR3 region has 18 residues. V was pared by 3 bases and J by 0 bases, with 10 bases of the junction left unmatched. From germline, CDR1 is SGHTA and CDR2 FQGNSA.

The chain couples TRBV5-1 to TRBJ2-3; 10 bases match TRBD2. J gave up 9 bases and V 0 bases, and 10 bases lay outside the gene matches. The CDR3 is 16 residues long. Germline CDR1 reads SGHRS; CDR2 reads YFSETQ. The CDR3 region is CASSLVERGGVSTQYF. DNA of the CDR3: TGCGCCAGCAGCTTGGTAGAGCGGGGGGGGGTTTCAACGCAGTATTTT.

This clonotype was picked up one time. The chain links TRBV20-1 to TRBJ2-7; perhaps TRBD2 as D (8 bases). CDR1 DFQATT and CDR2 SNEGSKA come from the germline V gene (reference sequence). The CDR3 runs 16 residues. Trimming removed 6 bases from V and 0 bases from J, with 21 bases in between. CDR3 residues: CSAPRGGTALSYEQYF. For the CDR3, the DNA is TGCAGTGCCCCCCGGGGGGGGACAGCCCTCTCCTACGAGCAGTACTTC.

V usage is TRBV7-2 and J usage is TRBJ2-3; D might be TRBD1 or TRBD2, each matching 7 bases. The CDR3 loop spans 16 amino acids. V dropped 2 bases and J dropped 6 bases, with 18 bases sitting between them. CDR1 and CDR2 (germline): SGHTA, FQGNSA. The CDR3 bases are TGTGCCAGCAGCTTACGCAGGGGGGGGGCGGGGGATACGCAGTATTTT. It encodes CASSLRRGGAGDTQYF.

This sequence joins TRBV18 and TRBJ2-5, with D maybe TRBD2 (5 bases). The ends were cut back, 8 bases at V and 5 bases at J, with 12 bases in the middle. Germline CDR1 and CDR2: KGHSH and LQKENI. This CDR3 has 12 residues. The CDR3 here is CASLRSGETQYF. CDR3 sequence (DNA): TGTGCCAGCCTGCGATCGGGGGAGACCCAGTACTTC. The complete variable domain, with remaining parts taken from reference TRBV18 and TRBJ2-5, reads NAGVMQNPRHLVRRRGQEARLRCSPMKGHSHVYWYRQLPEEGLKFMVYLQKENIIDESGMPKERFSAEFPKEGPSILRIQQVVRGDSAAYFCASLRSGETQYFGPGTRLLVL.

This chain uses TRBV6-6 with TRBJ1-5; the D gene is possibly TRBD1 (6 bases). CDR1 and CDR2 from the germline V gene are MNHNY and SVGAGI (reference sequence). This CDR3 is built from 14 residues. V was pared by 7 bases and J by 1 base, with 11 bases between. The DNA for the CDR3 is TGTGCCAGCATAACGCAGGGGAGCAATCAGCCCCAGCATTTT. Protein sequence: CASITQGSNQPQHF.

V usage is TRBV7-2 and J usage is TRBJ2-5; D is perhaps TRBD1 or TRBD2 (5 bases each). Germline V CDR1 and CDR2: SGHTA, FQGNSA. V gave up 6 bases and J gave up 1 base, with 18 bases separating them. There are 16 residues in the CDR3. Here the CDR3 reads CASSPSEGRGQETQYF. For the CDR3, the DNA is TGTGCCAGCAGTCCCAGTGAGGGACGGGGCCAAGAGACCCAGTACTTC.

This clonotype was seen a few times. This chain links TRBV20-1 with TRBJ1-5, with 7 bases lining up with TRBD1. Germline V gene data show CDR1 as DFQATT and CDR2 as SNEGSKA (reference sequence). The ends lost 3 bases at V and 5 bases at J; junction bases unmatched: 4. The CDR3 is 13 residues long. CDR3 coding DNA: TGCAGTGCTAGCCGGGACAGCGATCAGCCCCAGCATTTT. It is translated as CSASRDSDQPQHF.

The chain links TRBV20-1 to TRBJ2-5; 7 nucleotides agree with TRBD1. V shed 5 bases, J shed 1 base, and the junction held 4 bases outside the gene matches. CDR1 and CDR2 (germline): DFQATT, SNEGSKA (reference sequence). The CDR3 covers 13 residues. CDR3: CSAPGQRQETQYF. DNA for the CDR3: TGCAGTGCTCCGGGACAGCGCCAAGAGACCCAGTACTTC.

This clonotype was detected only a few times. CDR3 bases: TGCAGTGCTAGACCCCTCGAACAGGGACAGGGGGTCCTACCTTATGGCTACACCTTC. It specifies CSARPLEQGQGVLPYGYTF. This sequence joins TRBV20-1 and TRBJ1-2, with 11 nucleotides matching TRBD1. V was clipped by 2 bases and J by 5 bases; unmatched bases: 19. CDR1 and CDR2 from the germline V gene are DFQATT and SNEGSKA (reference sequence). The CDR3 extends over 19 amino acids.

The rearrangement links TRBV7-9 to TRBJ1-4; TRBD1 might be the D (6 bases). Trimming shortened V by 7 bases and J by 4 bases, and 13 bases separated the two germline ends. Germline-derived CDR1 and CDR2 are SEHNR and FQNEAQ (reference sequence). The CDR3 is 14 amino acids. Written as DNA, the CDR3 is TGTGCCAGCAACCGGGGGGCAGTTAATGAAAAACTGTTTTTT. Its translation: CASNRGAVNEKLFF.

The rearrangement links TRBV27 to TRBJ1-1, with TRBD1 identical over 8 bases. The CDR3 runs 16 residues. Germline V gene sequence: CDR1 MNHEY, CDR2 SMNVEV (reference sequence). J lost 1 base, V lost 11 bases, and 15 bases had no gene match. The CDR3 coding sequence is TGTGCCTCACGGACAGGGCTCTTATCCCCGAACACTGAAGCTTTCTTT. Translation: CASRTGLLSPNTEAFF.

The genes are TRBV2 and TRBJ2-4, with D perhaps TRBD2 (5 bases). This CDR3 has 14 amino acids. Germline-derived CDR1 and CDR2 are SNHLY and FYNNEI. V lost 11 bases and J lost 1, with 15 bases in between. CDR3 nucleotides: TGTGCCTACAGAGTTGGGGAGGCCAAAAACATTCAGTACTTC. It yields the protein CAYRVGEAKNIQYF.

This rearrangement joins TRBV7-2 to TRBJ1-2; TRBD1 matches at 7 bases. Germline CDR1 SGHTA, CDR2 FQGNSA. The CDR3 runs 18 residues. Trimming removed 5 bases from V and 3 bases from J; junction bases left unmatched: 18. The CDR3 DNA is TGTGCCAGCAGCCAGGATAGGGACAGTCGATGGGTATACTATGGCTACACCTTC. Translating gives CASSQDRDSRWVYYGYTF.

This clonotype was recorded many times. The V and J genes are TRBV7-2 and TRBJ2-5, with D possibly TRBD2 on 6 matching bases. From germline, CDR1 is SGHTA and CDR2 FQGNSA. This CDR3 comprises 16 residues. V shed 1 base and J shed 1 base, with 13 bases lying between them. CDR3: CASSLEGTLIQETQYF. CDR3 DNA: TGTGCCAGCAGCTTAGAAGGGACTCTAATCCAAGAGACCCAGTACTTC.

V usage is TRBV7-2 and J usage is TRBJ2-1, with D possibly being TRBD1 or TRBD2 (6 bases each). V lost 3 bases, J lost 6 bases, and 18 bases lay in between. Per the germline V gene, CDR1 is SGHTA and CDR2 is FQGNSA. The CDR3 has 16 amino acids. The DNA of the CDR3 is TGTGCCAGCAGCTTTCCGGGGGCAGGGACCGGCAATGAGCAGTTCTTC. Protein: CASSFPGAGTGNEQFF.

This clonotype was found a few times. The genes are TRBV16 and TRBJ2-7; the D gene is possibly TRBD1 (5 bases). CDR3 length: 15 amino acids. Germline V lookup: CDR1 KGHSY, CDR2 FQNENV. Trimming pared 0 bases from V and 5 bases from J, leaving 14 bases between. In nucleotides, the CDR3 is TGTGCCAGCAGCCAATCAGGGGTAGGATTTCACGAGCAGTACTTC. Translated: CASSQSGVGFHEQYF.